This T cell receptor (beta chain) comes out of a study of human T cells and chemical hapten exposure. Study at large: Each patch test put 0.01% DPC on the upper back, and results were read at 6 days. General study points: While controls formed fewer of them, expanded TCRs formed significantly more large CDR3 similarity clusters.

TCRdb re-called the RACE reads with MiXCR, one entry per CDR3 protein. The data contain 300,000 to 450,000 distinct CDR3 sequences, 4% to 6% of them seen just once; the ten biggest clones take up about 2.5%. Time point defined: pre-sensitization, week 0. The treatment here: therapeutic diphenylcyclopropenone sensitization with weekly scalp DPC. This clonotype was observed many times. Its antigen is still unknown. V lost 2 bases and J 3 bases, leaving 8 bases between the germline ends. The CDR3 consists of 14 residues. Per the germline V gene, CDR1 is MNHEY and CDR2 is SVGEGT. This clonotype was sampled from a woman in her forties or fifties with alopecia areata. Some clones in this sample may be carry-over from other donors' samples. The J gene is TRBJ2-1, the V gene TRBV6-2 or TRBV6-3; D ambiguous. The source material was whole blood, sampled in connection with sensitization to the hapten diphenylcyclopropenone (DPC). As DNA, the CDR3 is TGTGCCAGCAGTTACCGGCTAGACTACAATGAGCAGTTCTTC. Encoded protein: CASSYRLDYNEQFF.